This T cell receptor beta chain was found in a study of shared clonotypes between healthy human individuals. Repertoires were generated with immunoSEQ multiplex PCR, while TCRdb's copy carries only in-frame clones and drops some. This sample carries millions of clones, approximately 94% of them seen once, and the ten largest clones take around 0.14%. The CDR3 sequence is 17 residues long. Trimming removed 2 bases from V and 10 bases from J; junction bases left unmatched: 12. Germline assignment: CDR1 LNHDA and CDR2 SQIVND (reference sequence). This receptor was obtained from a man between 18 and 29 years old in good health. The V and J genes are TRBV19 and TRBJ1-4; TRBD1 matches at 11 bases. What was sequenced was naive CD4+ T cells sorted from blood. Subset denoted: CD45RA+ positively selected. The CDR3 sequence is CASSIRVSDRGRGKLFF. For the CDR3, the DNA is TGTGCCAGTAGTATAAGGGTCTCGGACAGGGGGCGCGGAAAACTGTTTTTT.